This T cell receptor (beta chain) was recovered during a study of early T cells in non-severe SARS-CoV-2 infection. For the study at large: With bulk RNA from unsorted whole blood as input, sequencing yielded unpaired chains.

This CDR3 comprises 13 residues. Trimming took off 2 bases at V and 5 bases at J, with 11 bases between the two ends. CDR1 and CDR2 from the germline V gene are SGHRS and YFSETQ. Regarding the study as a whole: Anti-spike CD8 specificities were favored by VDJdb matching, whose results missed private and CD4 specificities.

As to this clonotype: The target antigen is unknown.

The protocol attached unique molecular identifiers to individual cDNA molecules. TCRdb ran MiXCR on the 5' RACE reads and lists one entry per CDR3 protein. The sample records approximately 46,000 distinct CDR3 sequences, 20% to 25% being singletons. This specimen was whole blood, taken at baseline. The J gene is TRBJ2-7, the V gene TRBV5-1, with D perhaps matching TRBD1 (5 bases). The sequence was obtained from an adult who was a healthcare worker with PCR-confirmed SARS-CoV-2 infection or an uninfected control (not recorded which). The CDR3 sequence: CASSFQGRDEQYF. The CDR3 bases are TGCGCCAGCAGCTTCCAGGGTCGCGACGAGCAGTACTTC.